Detailed here is one T cell receptor beta chain. Its antigen is unknown. Per-base quality was not reported, and no clone a single base away is much larger than it. The immunoSEQ Assay was the method used to sequence TCRbeta CDR3 regions. After extraction, genomic DNA underwent amplification by bias-controlled multiplex PCR, followed by high-throughput sequencing. Regarding the original processing steps: To quantify the absolute abundance of each unique TCRbeta CDR3 region, sequences were collapsed and filtered. Usable DNA was measured by amplifying reference genes present in all nucleated cells, and TCRbeta template counts were normalized to that usable DNA to estimate T cell fraction. Repertoire TCRs were annotated as SARS-CoV-2-specific by exact matching of V gene, CDR3 amino acid sequence and J gene to a known reactive TCR set. The reference SARS-CoV-2 TCR set was derived from MIRA and filtered for enrichment in COVID-19-positive ImmuneCODE repertoires, a step that removed public or cross-reactive TCRs. Using the MIRA antigens, annotated TCRs were further analysed by specific ORF or by position within an ORF. Breadth was defined as the number of annotated unique rearrangements divided by the total number of unique productive rearrangements, and depth was defined as the summed frequency of the annotated unique rearrangements. TCR breadth was compared between groups using two-sided Wilcoxon rank-sum tests. Sourced from immuneACCESS, this table was stored by TCRdb with only in-frame sequences that have V and J called. A share of the clones is absent; for the studies checked, an unresolved V gene accounts for under half, and the remainder has no known explanation. The V and J calls and the clone size are those of that table, but D and trimming were determined from the DNA. This sample is represented by roughly 270,000 clones; around 87% of them were singletons. The ten largest clones take up around 3.5% of the sample.

The entry originates in a study of Ad26.COV2.S vaccination and SARS-CoV-2 variants (dated by TCRdb to about 2021). For context, the study as a whole: Donors in the vaccine arm were drawn from COV1001, a phase I-IIa trial of Ad26.COV2.S in healthy adults that was multicentre, randomized, double-blind and placebo-controlled. TCRbeta repertoire sequencing was used to assess the specificity and breadth of SARS-CoV-2-reactive T cell receptors after Ad26.COV2.S vaccination. Ad26.COV2.S was administered intramuscularly at a dose of 5x10^10 or 1x10^11 viral particles, either as one shot or as two shots given 56 days apart. The TCR-sequenced set comprised approximately 32 samples: about 19 Ad26.COV2.S vaccine recipients, 5 placebo recipients and 8 SARS-CoV-2 convalescent individuals. Throughout the experiments and outcome assessment, investigators stayed blinded to trial group allocation. Participants in the trial were split at random into five groups of five each, receiving low-dose or high-dose Ad26.COV2.S once or twice, or else placebo on both occasions.

The germline V gene encodes CDR1 SGHDT and CDR2 YYEEEE. Clipping removes 4 bases from V and 3 bases from J, with 7 as the unmatched junction base count. Spanning cysteine to phenylalanine, the CDR3 consists of 15 amino acids. Only the CDR3 DNA is retained, 45 bases long and in frame from the first base. Overall study results and their limits: Compared with placebo recipients, Ad26.COV2.S recipients showed higher spike-specific TCR breadth (P = 0.0014). According to the authors, total T cell responses may have been underestimated by the TCR breadth and depth analyses. Substantial breadth of spike-specific CD8+ and CD4+ T cell responses was reported after vaccination. Vaccine and placebo recipients had similar non-spike TCR breadth, a finding consistent with the vaccine containing only spike. The study lacked the statistical power to compare responses across vaccine doses or regimens.

Reading the label with the study, this specimen's treatment or condition is: approximately 18 received Ad26.COV2.S at low or high dose, single or two shots; 5 received placebo; per-sample allocation not given. For vaccine and placebo recipients, the sequenced repertoires came from samples collected on day 63 after the first injection. Between 29 July and 7 August 2020, Cohort 1b enrolled 20 to 30 adults aged 18-55 years at one site in Boston, USA. Ad26.COV2.S was a replication-incompetent adenovirus type 26 vector expressing a prefusion-stabilized SARS-CoV-2 spike protein from the original Wuhan strain.

This clonotype originated in a person between 18 and 65 years old who received the Ad26.COV2.S COVID-19 vaccine or a placebo. Specimen: peripheral blood, collected in a trial of Ad26.COV2.S vaccine versus placebo. The rearrangement joined TRBV5-6 to TRBJ1-1; 9 middle bases align to TRBD1. The DNA sequence is TGTGCCAGCAGCCCCGGACAGGGGATGGACACTGAAGCTTTCTTT. Translated, it reads CASSPGQGMDTEAFF.